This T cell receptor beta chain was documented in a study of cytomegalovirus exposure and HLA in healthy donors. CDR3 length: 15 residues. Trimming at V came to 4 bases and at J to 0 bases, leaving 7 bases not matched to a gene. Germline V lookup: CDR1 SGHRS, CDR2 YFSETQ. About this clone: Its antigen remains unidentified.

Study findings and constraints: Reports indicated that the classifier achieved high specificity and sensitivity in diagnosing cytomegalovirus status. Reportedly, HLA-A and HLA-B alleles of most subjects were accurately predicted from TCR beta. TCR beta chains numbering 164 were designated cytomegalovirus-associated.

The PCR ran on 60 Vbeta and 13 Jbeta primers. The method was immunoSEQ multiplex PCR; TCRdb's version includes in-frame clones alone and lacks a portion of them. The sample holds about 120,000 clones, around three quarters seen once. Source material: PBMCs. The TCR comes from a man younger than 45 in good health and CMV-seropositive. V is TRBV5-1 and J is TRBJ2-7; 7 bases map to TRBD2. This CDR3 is CASSSGVAGSYEQYF. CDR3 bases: TGCGCCAGCAGCAGCGGGGTAGCGGGCTCCTACGAGCAGTACTTC.